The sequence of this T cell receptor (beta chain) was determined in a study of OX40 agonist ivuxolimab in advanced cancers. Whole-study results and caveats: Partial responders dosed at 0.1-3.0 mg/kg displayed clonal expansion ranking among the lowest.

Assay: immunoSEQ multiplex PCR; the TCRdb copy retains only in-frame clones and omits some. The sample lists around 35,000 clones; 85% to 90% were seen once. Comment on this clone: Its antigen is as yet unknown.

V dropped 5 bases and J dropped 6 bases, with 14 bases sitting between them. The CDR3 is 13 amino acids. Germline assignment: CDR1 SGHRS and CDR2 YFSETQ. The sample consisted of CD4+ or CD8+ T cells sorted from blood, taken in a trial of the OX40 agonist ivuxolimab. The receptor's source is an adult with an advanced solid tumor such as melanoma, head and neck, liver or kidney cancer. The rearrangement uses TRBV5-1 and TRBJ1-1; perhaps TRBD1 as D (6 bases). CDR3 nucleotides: TGCGCCAGCAGTCCGGACAGATTCTCTGAAGCTTTCTTT. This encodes CASSPDRFSEAFF. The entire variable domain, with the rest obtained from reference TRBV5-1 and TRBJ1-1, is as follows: KAGVTQTPRYLIKTRGQQVTLSCSPISGHRSVSWYQQTPGQGLQFLFEYFSETQRNKGNFPGRFSGRQFSNSRSEMNVSTLELGDSALYLCASSPDRFSEAFFGQGTRLTVV.